The TCR beta chain described here comes from a study of T cell repertoires in MIS-A myocarditis (dated by TCRdb to 2022 to 2024). The QIAamp DNA FFPE kit was used to extract genomic DNA from formalin-fixed paraffin-embedded autopsy tissue. CDR1 and CDR2, looked up from the germline V gene, are LGHNA and YNFKEQ. Spanning cysteine to phenylalanine, the CDR3 consists of 16 amino acids. Kept here is only the CDR3 DNA, which spans 48 bases and is read in frame from base 1. Cut back by 8 bases and 4 bases, the V and J ends lie 22 bases apart. In regard to this clone: The target of this receptor is not known. Base qualities are not provided; no much larger clone lies one nucleotide away.

TCRbeta CDR3 regions were amplified with the immunoSEQ bias-controlled multiplex PCR and sequenced at high throughput. Concerning the study's data processing: The immunoSEQ vendor pipeline collapsed and filtered the CDR3 sequences so that the abundance and frequency of each unique TCRbeta CDR3 could be quantified. Using a 90% global sequence identity threshold, CD-HIT clustered dominant CDR3 amino acid sequences together with SARS-CoV-2-specific ImmuneCODE TCRbeta sequences. A clone was classed as hyperexpanded at a frequency of 0.1 to 1 and as large at a frequency of 0.01 to 0.1. The CDR3 amino acid sequences and the V and J gene assignments of the dominant clones were confirmed with MiXCR. The R stringdist package was used to compute Levenshtein distances between the patient clonotypes and the ImmuneCODE hits. Held by TCRdb, this immuneACCESS table contains in-frame sequences only and omits some clones. Under half of the omission traces to an unresolved V gene where checked; the cause of the rest is unknown. V and J calls and clone size are copied from that table; D and trimming were computed from the DNA. The sample records roughly 14,000 clones, about 74% of which are singletons. The ten biggest clones cover roughly two thirds of the sample.

This TCR came from a man in his late teens or twenties with fulminant myocarditis from multisystem inflammatory syndrome in adults (MIS-A) after COVID-19. The sequence is built from TRBV4-2 and TRBJ2-3; the D segment could be TRBD2, given 6 matching bases. The sequenced material came from left ventricle heart tissue obtained at autopsy. Reading the label with the study, this specimen's cell subset or site is: cardiac tissue sample (left or right ventricle, interventricular septum, or pericardium). The bases read TGTGCCAGCTCCAACCGGGACTCCTACGGTGCAGATACGCAGTATTTT. This gives the protein CASSNRDSYGADTQYF.